The 13 T cell receptor beta chains reported below all come from one sample, sequenced in a study of cytomegalovirus exposure and HLA in healthy donors (dated by TCRdb to about 2017). The library was obtained by the immunoSEQ multiplex PCR assay. For the multiplex PCR, a mixture combining 60 forward primers for TCR Vbeta segments and 13 reverse primers for TCR Jbeta segments was used. In its TCRdb copy, this immuneACCESS table keeps in-frame sequences only and misses some clones. Where compared with another copy, unresolved V genes explain less than half of these, and the others have no known cause. The sample's table lists a count of approximately 42,000 clones. In total, the top ten clones hold about 8% of the sample. The sequenced sample consisted of PBMCs. The source of these receptors is a male donor in good health and CMV-seronegative.

The chain recombines TRBV30 with TRBJ2-1, with 8 nucleotides matching TRBD2. The CDR3 is made up of 14 amino acids. Germline CDR1 GTSNPN, CDR2 SVGIG (reference sequence). The V segment lost 1 base and the J segment 5 bases; nucleotides outside the gene matches: 4. DNA of the CDR3: TGTGCCTGGAGTGAGCGGGGGAGCCACAATGAGCAGTTCTTC. Its translation: CAWSERGSHNEQFF.

This rearrangement joins TRBV7-9 to TRBJ2-1, with 8 bases lining up with TRBD2. The CDR3 loop spans 14 amino acids. Germline values: CDR1 SEHNR, CDR2 FQNEAQ (reference sequence). J lost 5 bases, V lost 6 bases, and 6 bases had no gene match. DNA of the CDR3: TGTGCCAGCAGTCTTAGCGGGAACGACAATGAGCAGTTCTTC. Its translation: CASSLSGNDNEQFF. Variable domain in full (rest from reference TRBV7-9 and TRBJ2-1): DTGVSQNPRHKITKRGQNVTFRCDPISEHNRLYWYRQTLGQGPEFLTYFQNEAQLEKSRLLSDRFSAERPKGSFSTLEIQRTEQGDSAMYLCASSLSGNDNEQFFGPGTRLTVL.

The chain is built from TRBV28 and TRBJ1-1, with 8 nucleotides matching TRBD1. The CDR3 runs 17 residues. V shed 3 bases, J shed 1 base, and the junction held 10 bases outside the gene matches. Germline-derived CDR1 and CDR2 are MDHEN and SYDVKM. Written as DNA, the CDR3 is TGTGCCAGCAGTTTTACAGGCAGGGGGCTATCGAACACTGAAGCTTTCTTT. Translating it yields CASSFTGRGLSNTEAFF. Combining the CDR3 with reference TRBV28 and TRBJ1-1 gives the whole variable domain DVKVTQSSRYLVKRTGEKVFLECVQDMDHENMFWYRQDPGLGLRLIYFSYDVKMKEKGDIPEGYSVSREKKERFSLILESASTNQTSMYLCASSFTGRGLSNTEAFFGQGTRLTVV.

The J gene is TRBJ2-2, the V gene TRBV19, with D uncertain. V was pared by 3 bases and J by 4 bases, with 9 bases between. CDR1 is LNHDA, CDR2 SQIVND, per germline (reference sequence). This CDR3 comprises 14 residues. This CDR3 reads CASSIPSGTGELFF. The CDR3 coding sequence is TGTGCCAGTAGTATTCCTAGTGGCACCGGGGAGCTGTTTTTT. Full variable domain (missing parts from reference TRBV19 and TRBJ2-2): DGGITQSPKYLFRKEGQNVTLSCEQNLNHDAMYWYRQDPGQGLRLIYYSQIVNDFQKGDIAEGYSVSREKKESFPLTVTSAQKNPTAFYLCASSIPSGTGELFFGEGSRLTVL.

The V gene is TRBV19, the J gene TRBJ2-3, with D perhaps TRBD1 (5 bases). V was shortened by 6 bases and J by 6 bases, with 16 bases between the two germline ends. CDR3 size: 14 residues. From germline, CDR1 is LNHDA and CDR2 SQIVND (reference sequence). The CDR3 here is CASSRVGSADTQYF. The CDR3 DNA sequence: TGTGCCAGTAGCAGGGTCGGGTCCGCGGATACGCAGTATTTT. The variable domain in full, with the rest retrieved from reference TRBV19 and TRBJ2-3, is DGGITQSPKYLFRKEGQNVTLSCEQNLNHDAMYWYRQDPGQGLRLIYYSQIVNDFQKGDIAEGYSVSREKKESFPLTVTSAQKNPTAFYLCASSRVGSADTQYFGPGTRLTVL.

This rearrangement joins TRBV6-5 to TRBJ2-1; the match to TRBD2 covers 15 bases. This CDR3 contains 15 residues. Germline V lookup: CDR1 MNHEY, CDR2 SVGAGI. The V and J ends lost 5 bases and 7 bases, in that order; junction bases with no gene match: 3. This CDR3 is CASSRTSGRVNEQFF. CDR3 nucleotide sequence: TGTGCCAGCAGTCGGACTAGCGGGAGGGTTAATGAGCAGTTCTTC.

Judged by frequency, this clone is medium-sized. The V and J genes are TRBV4-1 and TRBJ1-3; D gene ambiguous. Germline assignment: CDR1 MGHRA and CDR2 YSYEKL. Trimming removed 0 bases from V and 2 bases from J, with 17 bases in between. The CDR3 covers 18 residues. The CDR3 is CASSQDRLRQRTGNTIYF. CDR3 coding DNA: TGCGCCAGCAGCCAAGATAGGCTCCGGCAGCGGACTGGAAACACCATATATTTT.

V usage is TRBV13 and J usage is TRBJ2-2; D perhaps matches TRBD1 (6 bases). Trimming shortened V by 5 bases and J by 1 base, and 11 bases separated the two germline ends. In germline, CDR1 is PRHDT, CDR2 FYEKMQ (reference sequence). This CDR3 has 15 residues. DNA for the CDR3: TGTGCCAGCAGCGATAAGGACAGGAACACCGGGGAGCTGTTTTTT. Protein sequence: CASSDKDRNTGELFF. Looking up the rest from reference TRBV13 and TRBJ2-2 gives the full variable domain: AAGVIQSPRHLIKEKRETATLKCYPIPRHDTVYWYQQGPGQDPQFLISFYEKMQSDKGSIPDRFSAQQFSDYHSELNMSSLELGDSALYFCASSDKDRNTGELFFGEGSRLTVL.

The J gene is TRBJ2-5, the V gene TRBV18; the D gene is possibly TRBD1 (6 bases). V lost 1 base to trimming and J lost 4 bases, with 16 bases between them. This CDR3 is 16 amino acids long. The V gene's germline CDR1 is KGHSH and CDR2 LQKENI. The CDR3 coding sequence is TGTGCCAGCTCACCACGTTCCAGCCTACAGGGAGAGACCCAGTACTTC. This sequence encodes CASSPRSSLQGETQYF.

The V gene is TRBV2, the J gene TRBJ2-3, with D perhaps assigned TRBD1 or TRBD2 (6 bases each). The CDR3 is 15 amino acids. Germline CDR1 reads SNHLY; CDR2 reads FYNNEI. Trimming cost V 7 bases and J 5 bases, with 19 bases left between them. CDR3 loop: CASNEGGTGRDTQYF. In DNA form, the CDR3 reads TGTGCCAGCAATGAGGGGGGAACCGGGAGAGATACGCAGTATTTT.

This chain uses TRBV11-2 with TRBJ2-4; 13 bases fit TRBD2. V lost 4 bases, J lost 2 bases, and 11 bases stayed unmatched. CDR1 and CDR2 from the germline V gene are SGHAT and FQNNGV. The CDR3 consists of 19 residues. This CDR3 reads CASSSPGLAGRGSKNIQYF. In nucleotides, the CDR3 is TGTGCCAGCAGCTCGCCGGGACTAGCGGGACGAGGGTCCAAAAACATTCAGTACTTC.

V is TRBV5-1 and J is TRBJ1-2, with unresolved D. This CDR3 has 13 amino acids. Germline assignment: CDR1 SGHRS and CDR2 YFSETQ. V was trimmed by 7 bases and J by 11 bases, leaving 21 bases between them. The CDR3 sequence: CASGSPPGRTYTF. The CDR3 nucleotides read TGCGCCAGCGGCTCCCCCCCCGGACGGACTTACACCTTC.

This sequence joins TRBV7-3 and TRBJ2-1, with 8 bases aligning to TRBD2. The trim removed 6 bases at V and 0 bases at J, leaving 7 bases unmatched. The CDR3 is 16 amino acids. CDR1 and CDR2 from the germline V gene are SGHTA and FQGTGA. CDR3 DNA sequence: TGTGCCAGCAGTAACCGGGGGGGGAGCTCCTACAATGAGCAGTTCTTC. Its protein is CASSNRGGSSYNEQFF.